These 3 T cell receptor beta chains were sequenced from one sample in a study of PD-1 blockade in classical Hodgkin lymphoma. Brentuximab vedotin exposure varied, and every patient relapsed after autologous stem cell transplantation. The table came from immunoSEQ multiplex PCR; TCRdb's copy has only in-frame clones and leaves some out. The table has over 25,000 clones, roughly 78% seen once. The sequenced sample was peripheral blood mononuclear cells (PBMCs), obtained before the second cycle of nivolumab. The receptor source for this set is a human donor with classical Hodgkin lymphoma.

The chain has TRBV9 and TRBJ2-3, with 11 nucleotides matching TRBD2. CDR1 is SGDLS and CDR2 is YYNGEE in the germline V gene. The CDR3 extends over 16 amino acids. Trimming cost V 4 bases and J 4 bases; bases outside gene matches: 8. The CDR3 protein is CASSIFSGGAADTQYF. In nucleotides, the CDR3 is TGTGCCAGCAGCATTTTTAGCGGGGGGGCTGCAGATACGCAGTATTTT.

V gene TRBV2 combines with J gene TRBJ2-7; TRBD1 might be the D (6 bases). The germline CDR1 and CDR2 sequences are SNHLY and FYNNEI. The CDR3 is made up of 13 amino acids. Deletions cut 6 bases from V and 2 bases from J, with 11 bases between. CDR3 in amino acids: CASSRDIPYEQYF. For the CDR3, the DNA is TGTGCCAGCAGCCGGGACATACCCTACGAGCAGTACTTC.

The chain couples TRBV4-3 to TRBJ2-7; D is perhaps TRBD1 or TRBD2 (6 bases each). This CDR3 comprises 17 residues. V lost 0 bases and J lost 3, with 18 bases in between. From germline, CDR1 is LGHNA and CDR2 YSLEER. The CDR3 DNA reads TGCGCCAGCAGCCAAGATTGGGGGGCCAGCCCCCTCTACGAGCAGTACTTC. Residues: CASSQDWGASPLYEQYF.